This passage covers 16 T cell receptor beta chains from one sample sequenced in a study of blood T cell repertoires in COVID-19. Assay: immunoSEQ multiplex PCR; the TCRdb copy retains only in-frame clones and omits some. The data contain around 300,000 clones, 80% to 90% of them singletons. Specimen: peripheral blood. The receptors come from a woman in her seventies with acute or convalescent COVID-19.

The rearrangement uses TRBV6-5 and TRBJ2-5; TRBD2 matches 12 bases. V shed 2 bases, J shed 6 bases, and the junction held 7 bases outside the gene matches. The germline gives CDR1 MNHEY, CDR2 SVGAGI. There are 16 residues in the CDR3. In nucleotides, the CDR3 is TGTGCCAGCAGTTACACGCGGACTAGCGGGGCCCAGACCCAGTACTTC. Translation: CASSYTRTSGAQTQYF.

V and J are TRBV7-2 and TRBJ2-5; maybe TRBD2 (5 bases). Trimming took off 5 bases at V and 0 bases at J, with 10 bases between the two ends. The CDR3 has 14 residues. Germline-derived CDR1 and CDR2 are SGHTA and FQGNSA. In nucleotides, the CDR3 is TGTGCCAGCAGCCCTAGCTTGTACCAAGAGACCCAGTACTTC. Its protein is CASSPSLYQETQYF.

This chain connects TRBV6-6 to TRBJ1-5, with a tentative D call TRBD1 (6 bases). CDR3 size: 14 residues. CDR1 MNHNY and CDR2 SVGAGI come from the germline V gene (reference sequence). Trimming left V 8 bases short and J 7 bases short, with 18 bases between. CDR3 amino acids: CASHPQTGKQPQHF. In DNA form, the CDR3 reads TGTGCCAGCCACCCTCAAACAGGGAAACAGCCCCAGCATTTT.

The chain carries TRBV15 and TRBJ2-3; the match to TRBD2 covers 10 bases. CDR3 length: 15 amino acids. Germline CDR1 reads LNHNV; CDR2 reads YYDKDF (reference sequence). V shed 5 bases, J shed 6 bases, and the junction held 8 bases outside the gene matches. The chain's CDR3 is CATSAQRGGQDTQYF. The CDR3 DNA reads TGTGCCACCAGCGCCCAGCGGGGGGGACAGGATACGCAGTATTTT.

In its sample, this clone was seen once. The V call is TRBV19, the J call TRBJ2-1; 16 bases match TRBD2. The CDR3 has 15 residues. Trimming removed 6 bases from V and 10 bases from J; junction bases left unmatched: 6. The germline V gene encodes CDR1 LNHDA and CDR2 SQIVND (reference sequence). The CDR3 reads CASSPGTSGGVEQFF. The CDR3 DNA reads TGTGCCAGTAGCCCCGGGACTAGCGGGGGGGTAGAGCAGTTCTTC.

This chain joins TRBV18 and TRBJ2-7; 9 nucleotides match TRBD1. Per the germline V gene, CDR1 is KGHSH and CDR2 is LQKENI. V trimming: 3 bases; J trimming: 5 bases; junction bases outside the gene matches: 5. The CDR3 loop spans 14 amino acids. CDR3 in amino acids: CASSPGQGLNEQYF. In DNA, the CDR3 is TGTGCCAGCTCACCGGGACAGGGCCTCAACGAGCAGTACTTC.

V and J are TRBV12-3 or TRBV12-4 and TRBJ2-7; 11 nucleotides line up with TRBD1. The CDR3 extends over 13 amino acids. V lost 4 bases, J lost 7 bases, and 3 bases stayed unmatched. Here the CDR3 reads CASSWTGGREQYF. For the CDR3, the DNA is TGTGCCAGCAGTTGGACAGGGGGCCGGGAGCAGTACTTC.

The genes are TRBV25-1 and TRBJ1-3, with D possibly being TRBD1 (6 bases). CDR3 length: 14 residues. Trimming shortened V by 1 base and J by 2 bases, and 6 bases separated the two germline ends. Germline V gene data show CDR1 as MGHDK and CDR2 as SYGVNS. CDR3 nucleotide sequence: TGTGCCAGCAGTGAATCAGGGGCTGGAAACACCATATATTTT. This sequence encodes CASSESGAGNTIYF.

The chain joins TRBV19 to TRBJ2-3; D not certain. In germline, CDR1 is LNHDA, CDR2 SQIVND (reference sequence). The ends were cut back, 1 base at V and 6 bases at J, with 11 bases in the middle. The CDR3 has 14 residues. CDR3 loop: CASSIGTPRDTQYF. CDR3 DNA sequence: TGTGCCAGTAGTATAGGAACGCCGAGGGATACGCAGTATTTT.

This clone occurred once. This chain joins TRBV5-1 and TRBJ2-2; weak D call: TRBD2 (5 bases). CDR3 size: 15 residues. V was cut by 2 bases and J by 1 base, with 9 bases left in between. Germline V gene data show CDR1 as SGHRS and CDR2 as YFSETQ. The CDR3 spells CASSFGVVNTGELFF. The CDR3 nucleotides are TGCGCCAGCAGCTTCGGGGTCGTGAACACCGGGGAGCTGTTTTTT.

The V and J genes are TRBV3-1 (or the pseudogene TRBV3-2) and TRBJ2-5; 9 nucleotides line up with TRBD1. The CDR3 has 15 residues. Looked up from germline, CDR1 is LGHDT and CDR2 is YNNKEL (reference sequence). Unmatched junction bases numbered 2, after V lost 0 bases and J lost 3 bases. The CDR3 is CASSQDGTGKETQYF. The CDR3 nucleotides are TGTGCCAGCAGCCAAGATGGGACAGGGAAAGAGACCCAGTACTTC.

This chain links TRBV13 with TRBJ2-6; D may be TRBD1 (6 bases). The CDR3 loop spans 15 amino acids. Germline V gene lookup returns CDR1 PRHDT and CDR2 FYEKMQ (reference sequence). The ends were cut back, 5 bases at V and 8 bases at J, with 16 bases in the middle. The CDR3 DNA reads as TGTGCCAGCAGCACCTGGACAGCCTCAACCAACGTCCTGACTTTC. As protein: CASSTWTASTNVLTF.

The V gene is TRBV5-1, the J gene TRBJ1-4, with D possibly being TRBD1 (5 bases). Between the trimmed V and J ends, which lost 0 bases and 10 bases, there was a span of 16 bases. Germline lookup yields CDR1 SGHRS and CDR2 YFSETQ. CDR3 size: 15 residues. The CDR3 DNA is TGCGCCAGCAGCTTGGCCGCCAGGGAAATCGGAAAACTGTTTTTT. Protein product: CASSLAAREIGKLFF. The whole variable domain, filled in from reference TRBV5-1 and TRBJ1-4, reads KAGVTQTPRYLIKTRGQQVTLSCSPISGHRSVSWYQQTPGQGLQFLFEYFSETQRNKGNFPGRFSGRQFSNSRSEMNVSTLELGDSALYLCASSLAAREIGKLFFGSGTQLSVL.

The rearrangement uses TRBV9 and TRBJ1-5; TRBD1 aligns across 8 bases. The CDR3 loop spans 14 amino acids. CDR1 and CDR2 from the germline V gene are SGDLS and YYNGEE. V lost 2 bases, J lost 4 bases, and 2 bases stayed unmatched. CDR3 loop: CASSVGDRNQPQHF. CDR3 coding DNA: TGTGCCAGCAGCGTGGGGGACAGGAATCAGCCCCAGCATTTT.

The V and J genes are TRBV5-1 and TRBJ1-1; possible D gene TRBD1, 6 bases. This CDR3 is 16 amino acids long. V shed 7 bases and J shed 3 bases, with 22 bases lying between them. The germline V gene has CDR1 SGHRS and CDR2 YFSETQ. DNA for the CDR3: TGCGCCAGCTTCAGCCAGGGGCCCACGTTGGACACTGAAGCTTTCTTT. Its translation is CASFSQGPTLDTEAFF.

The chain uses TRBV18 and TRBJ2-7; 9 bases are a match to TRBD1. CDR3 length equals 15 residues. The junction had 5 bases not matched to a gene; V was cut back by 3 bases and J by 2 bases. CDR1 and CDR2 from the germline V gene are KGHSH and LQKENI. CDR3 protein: CASSPSRTGAYEQYF. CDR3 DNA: TGTGCCAGCTCACCGAGTCGGACAGGGGCCTACGAGCAGTACTTC.